The 29 T cell receptor beta chains reported below all come from one sample, sequenced in a study of T cell repertoires in cytomegalovirus infection. TCRdb re-derived calls from the reads in MiXCR, one entry per CDR3 protein. The sample carries around 450,000 distinct CDR3 sequences, 30% to 40% recorded once. Sequences were obtained from PBMCs. These receptors came from a human donor in good health (CMV status not recorded). Some clones in this sample may be carry-over from other donors' samples.

This clonotype was seen just once. V gene TRBV27 combines with J gene TRBJ2-7; D remains unclear. Germline CDR1 reads MNHEY; CDR2 reads SMNVEV (reference sequence). This CDR3 comprises 15 residues. Trimming left V 2 bases short and J 0 bases short, with 11 bases between. The CDR3 DNA reads as TGTGCCAGCAGTTTAAGTCTGGCAACCTCCTACGAGCAGTACTTC. Its translation is CASSLSLATSYEQYF.

This clonotype has more than one count but fewer than ten. In DNA, the CDR3 is TGTGCCAGTAGGAAATTGGACAGTAGGAATCAGCCCCAGCATTTT. Translation: CASRKLDSRNQPQHF. The chain combines TRBV19 with TRBJ1-5; D perhaps matches TRBD1 (6 bases). Germline V lookup: CDR1 LNHDA, CDR2 SQIVND (reference sequence). The CDR3 loop spans 15 amino acids. Trimming removed 6 bases from V and 4 bases from J, with 16 bases in between.

The genes are TRBV11-2 and TRBJ1-1, with D possibly matching TRBD1 (5 bases). V lost 7 bases and J lost 0, with 18 bases in between. CDR1 and CDR2 from the germline V gene are SGHAT and FQNNGV. This CDR3 comprises 16 residues. The CDR3: CASNNPGRRMNTEAFF. CDR3 nucleotides: TGTGCCAGCAATAATCCGGGACGGAGGATGAACACTGAAGCTTTCTTT.

The chain uses TRBV12-3 or TRBV12-4 and TRBJ2-7; 10 nucleotides line up with TRBD1. This CDR3 contains 16 residues. The trim removed 8 bases at V and 5 bases at J, leaving 15 bases unmatched. The CDR3 nucleotides read TGTGCCAGCGCTCTCTACTCGGGACAGGGGTTCAACGAGCAGTACTTC. It encodes CASALYSGQGFNEQYF.

The chain has TRBV6-1 and TRBJ1-2; D call uncertain. V was trimmed by 8 bases and J by 2 bases, leaving 9 bases between them. Germline lookup yields CDR1 MNHNS and CDR2 SASEGT. The CDR3 has 12 amino acids. The CDR3 DNA reads TGTGCCAGCGCGAACGGGAACTATGGCTACACCTTC. Translated, it gives CASANGNYGYTF.

This clonotype was seen at least ten times. The chain uses TRBV7-2 and TRBJ1-5; TRBD1 is a possible D gene (5 bases). V dropped 5 bases and J dropped 6 bases, with 17 bases sitting between them. Germline V gene data show CDR1 as SGHTA and CDR2 as FQGNSA. This CDR3 has 15 amino acids. The CDR3 here is CASSPPGGGTQPQHF. The CDR3 DNA follows: TGTGCCAGCAGCCCCCCTGGGGGGGGGACTCAGCCCCAGCATTTT.

This clonotype has ten or more counts. This rearrangement joins TRBV19 to TRBJ1-2; 9 nucleotides agree with TRBD1. Germline lookup yields CDR1 LNHDA and CDR2 SQIVND (reference sequence). Losses at the gene ends were 7 bases for V and 6 bases for J; bases not matched to a gene: 6. The length of the CDR3 is 13 residues. The CDR3 DNA follows: TGTGCCAGTACCCTGGGGACAGGGAATGGCTACACCTTC. The encoded protein is CASTLGTGNGYTF.

This clonotype appeared a few times. The V call is TRBV11-1, the J call TRBJ2-3, with TRBD2 as a possible D gene (6 bases). The germline gives CDR1 SGHAT, CDR2 FQDESV (reference sequence). The CDR3 consists of 15 residues. Trimming pared 5 bases from V and 1 base from J, leaving 13 bases between. The CDR3 coding sequence is TGTGCCAGCAGCCACGGGACTCACGGCACAGATACGCAGTATTTT. Its protein is CASSHGTHGTDTQYF.

A few counts support this clonotype. The rearrangement uses TRBV6-6 and TRBJ2-5, with 8 bases identical to TRBD2. The V gene's germline CDR1 is MNHNY and CDR2 SVGAGI (reference sequence). This CDR3 is 17 amino acids long. The trim removed 2 bases at V and 4 bases at J, leaving 12 bases unmatched. The CDR3 DNA is TGTGCCAGCAGTTACACCCCTCGGCGGGGGGCTTTAGAGACCCAGTACTTC. This codes for CASSYTPRRGALETQYF.

The rearrangement joins TRBV5-1 to TRBJ2-5; the D gene is possibly TRBD1 (5 bases). The CDR3 runs to 14 residues. Per the germline V gene, CDR1 is SGHRS and CDR2 is YFSETQ. V was clipped by 2 bases and J by 5 bases, with 13 bases between them. The CDR3 here is CASSLQGAQETQYF. For the CDR3, the DNA is TGCGCCAGCAGCTTACAAGGGGCGCAGGAGACCCAGTACTTC. The full variable domain, with the rest looked up from reference TRBV5-1 and TRBJ2-5, is KAGVTQTPRYLIKTRGQQVTLSCSPISGHRSVSWYQQTPGQGLQFLFEYFSETQRNKGNFPGRFSGRQFSNSRSEMNVSTLELGDSALYLCASSLQGAQETQYFGPGTRLLVL.

The rearrangement uses TRBV6-5 and TRBJ1-1; D ambiguous. Germline V gene data show CDR1 as MNHEY and CDR2 as SVGAGI. Trimming shortened V by 2 bases and J by 0 bases, and 7 bases separated the two germline ends. There are 14 residues in the CDR3. CDR3 nucleotide sequence: TGTGCCAGCAGTTACGTGACCCTGAACACTGAAGCTTTCTTT. Translation gives CASSYVTLNTEAFF.

The chain has TRBV20-1 and TRBJ1-6, with 7 bases aligning to TRBD1. J gave up 5 bases and V 3 bases, and 10 bases lay outside the gene matches. The CDR3 is 16 residues long. The germline gives CDR1 DFQATT, CDR2 SNEGSKA (reference sequence). Here the CDR3 reads CSASLSGGIDNSPLHF. The CDR3 DNA is TGCAGTGCTAGTCTATCAGGGGGGATTGATAATTCACCCCTCCACTTT.

This clonotype was seen a handful of times. The chain carries TRBV15 and TRBJ1-5, with TRBD1 matching 9 bases. The J segment lost 5 bases and the V segment lost 3 bases, leaving 8 bases of the junction unmatched. The germline V gene has CDR1 LNHNV and CDR2 YYDKDF (reference sequence). This CDR3 spans 16 amino acids. CDR3 DNA: TGTGCCACCAGCAGTTCCAGGGACAGGGCCGATCAGCCCCAGCATTTT. Encoded protein: CATSSSRDRADQPQHF.

This clonotype was recorded at least ten times. The chain links TRBV11-2 to TRBJ2-7, with 11 bases aligning to TRBD1. The CDR3 sequence is 15 residues long. V shed 4 bases, J shed 3 bases, and the junction held 5 bases outside the gene matches. CDR1 and CDR2 from the germline V gene are SGHAT and FQNNGV. CDR3 residues: CASSSRDRGNYEQYF. The CDR3 coding sequence is TGTGCCAGCAGCTCCAGGGACAGGGGGAACTACGAGCAGTACTTC.

In this sample, this clonotype turned up a few times. V usage is TRBV13 and J usage is TRBJ1-1; D not resolved. The germline V gene encodes CDR1 PRHDT and CDR2 FYEKMQ (reference sequence). V was shortened by 5 bases and J by 4 bases, with 20 bases between the two germline ends. This CDR3 contains 16 residues. CDR3 sequence reads: CASSPPILRGGTEAFF. In DNA form, the CDR3 reads TGTGCCAGCAGCCCCCCCATTCTTAGAGGAGGCACTGAAGCTTTCTTT. Based on the CDR3 plus reference TRBV13 and TRBJ1-1, the full variable domain is AAGVIQSPRHLIKEKRETATLKCYPIPRHDTVYWYQQGPGQDPQFLISFYEKMQSDKGSIPDRFSAQQFSDYHSELNMSSLELGDSALYFCASSPPILRGGTEAFFGQGTRLTVV.

A few counts support this clonotype. This chain connects TRBV27 to TRBJ1-5, with D perhaps TRBD1 (6 bases). This CDR3 contains 14 residues. The V end was cut by 5 bases, the J end by 5 bases, with 13 bases between. Per the germline V gene, CDR1 is MNHEY and CDR2 is SMNVEV (reference sequence). CDR3 bases: TGTGCCAGCAGTCGTGGGAGACAGGATCAGCCCCAGCATTTT. Translated, it gives CASSRGRQDQPQHF.

The J gene is TRBJ1-5, the V gene TRBV6-2 or TRBV6-3; tentatively, D is TRBD1 (5 bases). V lost 1 base to trimming and J lost 2 bases, with 12 bases between them. Germline values: CDR1 MNHEY, CDR2 SVGEGT. This CDR3 has 16 residues. This CDR3 is CASSYFGQGGNQPQHF. Written as DNA, the CDR3 is TGTGCCAGCAGTTACTTCGGGCAGGGCGGCAATCAGCCCCAGCATTTT.

This clonotype occurred many times. The chain combines TRBV7-9 with TRBJ1-1, with D maybe TRBD1 (6 bases). This CDR3 is 16 amino acids long. Germline V gene data show CDR1 as SEHNR and CDR2 as FQNEAQ (reference sequence). Trimming removed 6 bases from V and 5 bases from J, with 22 bases in between. CDR3: CASSPPFDRPTTEAFF. The CDR3 nucleotides are TGTGCCAGCAGTCCCCCCTTCGACAGGCCAACAACTGAAGCTTTCTTT.

This rearrangement joins TRBV9 to TRBJ2-3, with D possibly being TRBD2 (7 bases). Trimming removed 0 bases from V and 9 bases from J, with 20 bases in between. The CDR3 extends over 16 amino acids. Germline V gene data show CDR1 as SGDLS and CDR2 as YYNGEE. The DNA of the CDR3 is TGTGCCAGCAGCGTAGGTGCGGGGGCAATGCTTGGAACGCAGTATTTT. Its protein product is CASSVGAGAMLGTQYF. Based on the CDR3 plus reference TRBV9 and TRBJ2-3, the full variable domain is DSGVTQTPKHLITATGQRVTLRCSPRSGDLSVYWYQQSLDQGLQFLIQYYNGEERAKGNILERFSAQQFPDLHSELNLSSLELGDSALYFCASSVGAGAMLGTQYFGPGTRLTVL.

The CDR3 is CATEDSNEKLFF. The DNA for the CDR3 is TGTGCCACTGAGGACAGTAATGAAAAACTGTTTTTT. The rearrangement joins TRBV15 to TRBJ1-4; tentatively, D is TRBD1 (6 bases). There are 12 residues in the CDR3. Germline values: CDR1 LNHNV, CDR2 YYDKDF (reference sequence). Trimming stripped 9 bases from V and 4 bases from J, with 9 bases between.

The chain carries TRBV5-4 and TRBJ2-1; D gene uncertain. CDR3 length: 16 amino acids. The germline V gene encodes CDR1 SGHNT and CDR2 YYREEE (reference sequence). Trimming left V 0 bases short and J 5 bases short, with 15 bases between. CDR3 DNA: TGTGCCAGCAGCTTGGCGAAAGTCTCCGCGAACAATGAGCAGTTCTTC. It is translated as CASSLAKVSANNEQFF.

The chain is built from TRBV12-3 or TRBV12-4 and TRBJ2-5; tentative D call: TRBD2 (7 bases). There are 15 residues in the CDR3. V was cut by 6 bases and J by 2 bases, with 16 bases left in between. Here the CDR3 DNA reads TGTGCCAGCAGAAGCGCGGGGGACACTCAAGAGACCCAGTACTTC. As protein: CASRSAGDTQETQYF.

This clonotype appeared many times. The chain carries TRBV11-2 and TRBJ2-1; 7 bases fit TRBD2. The CDR3 totals 15 residues. After removal of 1 base from V and 1 base from J, the junction contained 1 base not matched to a gene. Germline V gene data show CDR1 as SGHAT and CDR2 as FQNNGV. CDR3 sequence (DNA): TGTGCCAGCAGCTTAGGGGGGGGGTCCTACAATGAGCAGTTCTTC. It is translated as CASSLGGGSYNEQFF.

This chain connects TRBV6-5 to TRBJ2-2, with 8 bases lining up with TRBD2. The length of the CDR3 is 15 residues. Germline CDR1 reads MNHEY; CDR2 reads SVGAGI. Trimming took 5 bases from V and 3 from J; bases not matched to a gene: 5. CDR3 protein: CASSPGTSHTGELFF. The DNA of the CDR3 is TGTGCCAGCAGTCCCGGGACTAGTCACACCGGGGAGCTGTTTTTT.

The chain carries TRBV5-1 and TRBJ1-2; TRBD1 matches at 7 bases. The CDR3 length is 15 residues. Trimming removed 0 bases from V and 1 base from J; junction bases left unmatched: 3. Germline CDR1 is SGHRS and CDR2 is YFSETQ. The CDR3 DNA sequence: TGCGCCAGCAGCTTGGGGACAGGATTTAACTATGGCTACACCTTC. Its translation is CASSLGTGFNYGYTF.

The gene calls are TRBV2 and TRBJ1-2; no clear D gene. The CDR3 sequence is 13 residues long. CDR1 is SNHLY and CDR2 is FYNNEI in the germline V gene. Trimming pared 4 bases from V and 0 bases from J, leaving 6 bases between. The CDR3 here is CASSAWSNYGYTF. CDR3 coding DNA: TGTGCCAGCAGTGCCTGGTCTAACTATGGCTACACCTTC.

This clonotype occurred a few times. The gene calls are TRBV12-3 or TRBV12-4 and TRBJ2-5; the D gene is possibly TRBD2 (5 bases). This CDR3 region has 13 residues. Trimming left V 6 bases short and J 7 bases short, with 15 bases between. CDR3 nucleotide sequence: TGTGCCAGCAGATCCACTAGTTCCGGGACCCAGTACTTC. Its protein product is CASRSTSSGTQYF.

Details on this clonotype: With a much larger clone just one base away, this may be a read error. The chain has TRBV7-3 and TRBJ1-4; D is possibly TRBD1 (6 bases). The V end lost 4 bases, the J end lost 11 bases, and 20 bases lay between the germline ends. CDR1 SGHTA and CDR2 FQGTGA come from the germline V gene. CDR3 size: 15 residues. CDR3 bases: TGTGCCAGCAGCTCCCTCCGCCACGCAGGGGACAAACTGTTTTTT. It yields the protein CASSSLRHAGDKLFF.

This clonotype appeared a few times. V and J are TRBV6-2 or TRBV6-3 and TRBJ2-7; the D gene is possibly TRBD1 (6 bases). The germline V gene has CDR1 MNHEY and CDR2 SVGEGT. V shed 6 bases and J shed 5 bases, with 17 bases lying between them. The CDR3 sequence is 14 residues long. CDR3 in amino acids: CASSLVRGYDEQYF. The CDR3, as DNA: TGTGCCAGCAGCCTCGTGAGGGGGTACGACGAGCAGTACTTC.